Each of the 3 T cell receptor beta chains below was sequenced from the same sample in a study of blood T cell repertoires in COVID-19. The method was immunoSEQ multiplex PCR; TCRdb's version includes in-frame clones alone and lacks a portion of them. The sample yields over 45,000 clones, roughly 83% seen once. The sequenced material came from peripheral blood. The receptors here all came from a man aged 65 to 79 with acute or convalescent COVID-19.

The gene calls are TRBV7-2 and TRBJ2-1, with 7 bases fitting TRBD1. Germline values: CDR1 SGHTA, CDR2 FQGNSA. J gave up 4 bases and V 5 bases, and 5 bases lay outside the gene matches. This CDR3 contains 14 residues. The DNA of the CDR3 is TGTGCCAGCAGCCAAGGACAGGTTTACAATGAGCAGTTCTTC. This sequence encodes CASSQGQVYNEQFF.

The chain uses TRBV2 and TRBJ1-3; no clear D. CDR1 and CDR2 (germline): SNHLY, FYNNEI. The V and J ends lost 3 bases and 4 bases respectively, with 13 bases between them. CDR3 size: 15 residues. In nucleotides, the CDR3 is TGTGCCAGCAGTGAGGGATTTAGGAGGGGAAACACCATATATTTT. It yields the protein CASSEGFRRGNTIYF.

The chain combines TRBV9 with TRBJ2-1; TRBD2 aligns across 10 bases. This CDR3 has 15 amino acids. The trim removed 3 bases at V and 5 bases at J, leaving 5 bases unmatched. Germline V gives CDR1 SGDLS, CDR2 YYNGEE. The CDR3 region is CASSALAGDNNEQFF. DNA of the CDR3: TGTGCCAGCAGCGCCCTAGCGGGGGATAACAATGAGCAGTTCTTC. Variable domain in full (rest from reference TRBV9 and TRBJ2-1): DSGVTQTPKHLITATGQRVTLRCSPRSGDLSVYWYQQSLDQGLQFLIQYYNGEERAKGNILERFSAQQFPDLHSELNLSSLELGDSALYFCASSALAGDNNEQFFGPGTRLTVL.